This entry lists 20 T cell receptor beta chains sequenced from one sample in a study of blood T cells in healthy people across ages. A sample-barcoded 5' primer and a J-beta primer mix were used in a second PCR of roughly 7 to 12 cycles. Each CDR3 protein gets one entry after TCRdb re-called the 5' RACE reads with MiXCR. The sample records some 1.5 million distinct CDR3 sequences, 28% being singletons. Sequenced: blood. The receptor set was obtained from a woman aged 30 to 39 in good health.

This clonotype was detected only a few times. The V gene is TRBV3-1, the J gene TRBJ1-1, with D possibly matching TRBD1 (5 bases). V dropped 0 bases and J dropped 11 bases, with 13 bases sitting between them. The CDR3 is made up of 13 amino acids. CDR1 and CDR2 (germline): LGHDT, YNNKEL (reference sequence). Here the CDR3 DNA reads TGTGCCAGCAGCCAAGATGGGACGGCGTACGCTTTCTTT. Amino acids: CASSQDGTAYAFF.

This clonotype turned up a few times. This rearrangement joins TRBV6-5 to TRBJ1-6; 7 bases are a match to TRBD1. The CDR3 contains 13 residues. Germline trimming cut 10 bases from V and 8 bases from J; bases unmatched to any gene: 8. CDR1 is MNHEY, CDR2 SVGAGI, per germline. CDR3 residues: CATKRGGDSPLHF. CDR3 nucleotide sequence: TGTGCCACCAAAAGAGGGGGCGATTCACCCCTCCACTTT.

On this clonotype itself: This likely stems from a read error, as it lies one base from a far larger clone. This CDR3 reads CASSSPGQGLYEQFF. Here the CDR3 DNA reads TGTGCCAGCAGTTCTCCGGGACAGGGGTTATACGAGCAGTTCTTC. The J gene is TRBJ2-1, the V gene TRBV27, with TRBD1 matching 10 bases. J lost 10 bases, V lost 4 bases, and 10 bases had no gene match. The CDR3 sequence is 15 residues long. Germline V gives CDR1 MNHEY, CDR2 SMNVEV (reference sequence).

The rearrangement uses TRBV20-1 and TRBJ2-1, with 8 bases that match TRBD2. Germline V gene lookup returns CDR1 DFQATT and CDR2 SNEGSKA (reference sequence). The CDR3 length is 16 residues. Trimming cost V 0 bases and J 5 bases; bases outside gene matches: 9. CDR3 bases: TGCAGTGCTAGAGATGGTCGGGGGGGCACCAACAATGAGCAGTTCTTC. Translation: CSARDGRGGTNNEQFF.

This clonotype was counted between two and nine times. The rearrangement uses TRBV4-3 and TRBJ2-3; 10 bases line up with TRBD1. Germline CDR1 and CDR2: LGHNA and YSLEER. The CDR3 has 15 amino acids. V lost 0 bases and J lost 7; bases outside the gene matches: 4. The CDR3 DNA reads as TGCGCCAGCAGCCAAGAAGGGACAGGGGAGAATACGCAGTATTTT. It translates to CASSQEGTGENTQYF.

This clonotype has only one observation. J is TRBJ1-1 and V is TRBV12-5, with 7 positions matching TRBD1. Trimming cost V 5 bases and J 4 bases; bases outside gene matches: 7. The CDR3 is made up of 14 amino acids. CDR1 LGHNT and CDR2 FRNRAP come from the germline V gene. The CDR3 DNA is TGTGCTAGTGGTCCCGGGACAGACATCACTGAAGCTTTCTTT. This codes for CASGPGTDITEAFF.

A word on this clonotype: The junction departs from germline at one end; a sequencing error may be responsible. V is TRBV18 and J is TRBJ2-3; 8 bases align to TRBD2. The CDR3 is 21 residues long. Germline-derived CDR1 and CDR2 are KGHSH and LQKENI. The CDR3 is CAGSPSLSGSGAPPITDTQYF. The CDR3, as DNA: TGTGCCGGCTCACCAAGCTTGAGCGGGAGCGGGGCCCCACCTATCACAGATACGCAGTATTTT. The whole variable domain, filled in from reference TRBV18 and TRBJ2-3, reads NAGVMQNPRHLVRRRGQEARLRCSPMKGHSHVYWYRQLPEEGLKFMVYLQKENIIDESGMPKERFSAEFPKEGPSILRIQQVVRGDSAAYFCAGSPSLSGSGAPPITDTQYFGPGTRLTVL.

The CDR3 coding sequence is TGTGCCAGCAGTTTCCCGAGGACTAGCGGGAGGGAAAGCTCCTACGAGCAGTACTTC. Protein product: CASSFPRTSGRESSYEQYF. This rearrangement joins TRBV12-3 or TRBV12-4 to TRBJ2-7; 15 nucleotides align to TRBD2. This CDR3 region has 19 residues. Trimming cost V 3 bases and J 0 bases; bases outside gene matches: 9.

V gene TRBV20-1 combines with J gene TRBJ2-3, with D possibly being TRBD2 (6 bases). The CDR3 has 15 residues. Trimming pared 5 bases from V and 0 bases from J, leaving 15 bases between. From germline, CDR1 is DFQATT and CDR2 SNEGSKA (reference sequence). The CDR3 spells CSAGRSGASTDTQYF. The DNA for the CDR3 is TGCAGTGCTGGGCGTAGCGGAGCTAGCACAGATACGCAGTATTTT.

This clonotype has only a few counts. The rearrangement links TRBV29-1 to TRBJ2-5; 9 bases align to TRBD1. V shed 5 bases, J shed 1 base, and the junction held 11 bases outside the gene matches. This CDR3 contains 16 residues. Per the germline V gene, CDR1 is SQVTM and CDR2 is ANQGSEA. CDR3 amino acids: CSVPDWGTGTQETQYF. In nucleotides, the CDR3 is TGCAGCGTTCCGGACTGGGGGACAGGGACCCAAGAGACCCAGTACTTC. The full variable domain, in which reference TRBV29-1 and TRBJ2-5 provide the parts outside the CDR3, is SAVISQKPSRDICQRGTSLTIQCQVDSQVTMMFWYRQQPGQSLTLIATANQGSEATYESGFVIDKFPISRPNLTFSTLTVSNMSPEDSSIYLCSVPDWGTGTQETQYFGPGTRLLVL.

On this clonotype itself: Just one base apart from a much larger clone, this may be a read error. The gene calls are TRBV29-1 and TRBJ2-5; 10 nucleotides match TRBD1. The CDR3 covers 12 residues. The junction had 8 bases not matched to a gene; V was cut back by 5 bases and J by 11 bases. Looked up from germline, CDR1 is SQVTM and CDR2 is ANQGSEA. CDR3 protein: CSVPGTGDQQYF. CDR3 sequence (DNA): TGCAGCGTTCCCGGGACAGGGGACCAGCAGTACTTC.

The V call is TRBV2, the J call TRBJ2-7; D gene unclear. The CDR3 covers 12 residues. The germline gives CDR1 SNHLY, CDR2 FYNNEI. V was pared by 11 bases and J by 6 bases, with 17 bases between. The CDR3: CAAKDTTCEQYF. The CDR3 bases are TGTGCCGCGAAAGACACGACCTGCGAGCAGTACTTC.

This clonotype was seen a handful of times. The rearrangement links TRBV24-1 to TRBJ2-1; the match to TRBD2 covers 10 bases. Germline lookup yields CDR1 KGHDR and CDR2 SFDVKD. V shed 9 bases, J shed 8 bases, and the junction held 6 bases outside the gene matches. This CDR3 region has 13 residues. The CDR3 coding sequence is TGTGCCACCGGGACTAGCGAGGAGGATGAGCAGTTCTTC. This translates into CATGTSEEDEQFF.

The CDR3 DNA is TGCGCCAGCAGCTTGAACGGGGTAGGGGAGACCCAGTACTTC. It translates to CASSLNGVGETQYF. The genes are TRBV5-1 and TRBJ2-5, with a tentative D call TRBD2 (5 bases). The CDR3 covers 14 residues. Germline V gives CDR1 SGHRS, CDR2 YFSETQ. V was pared by 1 base and J by 5 bases, with 12 bases between. Combining the CDR3 with reference TRBV5-1 and TRBJ2-5 gives the whole variable domain KAGVTQTPRYLIKTRGQQVTLSCSPISGHRSVSWYQQTPGQGLQFLFEYFSETQRNKGNFPGRFSGRQFSNSRSEMNVSTLELGDSALYLCASSLNGVGETQYFGPGTRLLVL.

This clonotype was counted a few times. The chain couples TRBV20-1 to TRBJ1-4; no definite D call. V gave up 7 bases and J gave up 7 bases, with 13 bases separating them. Germline values: CDR1 DFQATT, CDR2 SNEGSKA (reference sequence). The CDR3 is 12 amino acids. In DNA form, the CDR3 reads TGCAGTGGGACCGGGAGTGGTGAAAAACTGTTTTTT. Translated, it gives CSGTGSGEKLFF.

This clonotype showed up just a few times. This sequence joins TRBV25-1 and TRBJ2-7; D unresolved. Deletions cut 1 base from V and 2 bases from J, with 9 bases between. This CDR3 is 14 amino acids long. Germline CDR1 and CDR2: MGHDK and SYGVNS. For the CDR3, the DNA is TGTGCCAGCAGTGAATCGGCCGGTACCTACGAGCAGTACTTC. This gives the protein CASSESAGTYEQYF.

This clonotype was observed a few times. The chain has TRBV20-1 and TRBJ2-3; either TRBD1 or TRBD2 may supply D (6 bases each). This CDR3 contains 15 residues. Germline V gene data show CDR1 as DFQATT and CDR2 as SNEGSKA (reference sequence). The CDR3 protein is CSTSRGARSTDTQYF. The DNA of the CDR3 is TGCAGCACTAGCAGGGGCGCTCGTAGCACAGATACGCAGTATTTT.

A few counts support this clonotype. The chain recombines TRBV5-5 with TRBJ1-4; no definite D call. Germline CDR1 SGHKS, CDR2 YYEKEE (reference sequence). V was trimmed by 4 bases and J by 7 bases, leaving 17 bases between them. The length of the CDR3 is 15 residues. CDR3 coding DNA: TGTGCCAGCAGCAGCGACGGGAGGATAACTGAAAAACTGTTTTTT. Amino acids: CASSSDGRITEKLFF.

The rearrangement joins TRBV3-1 to TRBJ2-3, with 10 nucleotides matching TRBD2. In germline, CDR1 is LGHDT, CDR2 YNNKEL (reference sequence). The CDR3 has 16 residues. Trimming at V came to 3 bases and at J to 4 bases, leaving 7 bases not matched to a gene. As DNA, the CDR3 is TGTGCCAGCAGCCAGCCAAGCGGGGGGGCTGCAGATACGCAGTATTTT. Amino acids: CASSQPSGGAADTQYF.

The table lists this clonotype with a few counts. The gene calls are TRBV14 and TRBJ1-2; 8 bases align to TRBD1. Germline values: CDR1 SGHDN, CDR2 FVKESK. V gave up 5 bases and J gave up 7 bases; unmatched junction bases: 9. This CDR3 has 14 residues. CDR3: CASSSAGQGVGYTF. The CDR3 DNA sequence: TGTGCCAGCAGCTCGGCCGGACAGGGAGTTGGCTACACCTTC.